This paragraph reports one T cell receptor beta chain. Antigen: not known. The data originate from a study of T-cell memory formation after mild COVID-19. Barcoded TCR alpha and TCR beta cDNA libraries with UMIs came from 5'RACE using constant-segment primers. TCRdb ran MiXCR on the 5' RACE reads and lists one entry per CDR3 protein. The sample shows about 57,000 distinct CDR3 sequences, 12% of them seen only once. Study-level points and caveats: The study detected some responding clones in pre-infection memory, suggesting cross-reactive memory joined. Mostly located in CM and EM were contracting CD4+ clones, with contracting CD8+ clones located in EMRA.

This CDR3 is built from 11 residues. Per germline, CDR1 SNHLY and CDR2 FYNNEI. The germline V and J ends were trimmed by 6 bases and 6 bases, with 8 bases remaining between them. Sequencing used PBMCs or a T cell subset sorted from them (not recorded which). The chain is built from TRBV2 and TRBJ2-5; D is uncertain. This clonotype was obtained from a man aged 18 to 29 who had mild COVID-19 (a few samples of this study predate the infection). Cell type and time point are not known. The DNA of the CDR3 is TGTGCCAGCAGCGTACAGAAGACCCAGTACTTC. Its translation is CASSVQKTQYF.